Presented here are 9 T cell receptor beta chains from one specimen sequenced in a study of relationships among human T cell subsets. From pooled CD4+ and CD8+ T cells, anti-CD45RA microbeads isolated naive plus transitional cells. TCR alpha and beta CDR3s were amplified from mRNA by semiquantitative ARM-PCR. In ARM-PCR, communal superprimers followed tagged nested gene-specific primers for exponential amplification. Via MiXCR, TCRdb re-called the multiplex PCR reads, giving one row per CDR3 protein. Counted here are over 7,000 distinct CDR3 sequences, around 64% occurring once; the ten biggest clones make up about half. The sample taken for sequencing was naive and transitional (CD45RA+) T cells sorted from blood. These receptors all stem from a man aged 35 to 55 in good health.

The chain carries TRBV30 and TRBJ2-1; the match to TRBD2 covers 8 bases. V trimming: 4 bases; J trimming: 8 bases; junction bases outside the gene matches: 10. The CDR3 extends over 14 amino acids. CDR1 and CDR2 (germline): GTSNPN, SVGIG (reference sequence). The CDR3 reads CAWTPSGSIYEQFF. CDR3 coding DNA: TGTGCCTGGACCCCCAGCGGGAGCATCTATGAGCAGTTCTTC.

The chain employs TRBV20-1 and TRBJ2-7; maybe TRBD2 (5 bases). Germline V gene data show CDR1 as DFQATT and CDR2 as SNEGSKA (reference sequence). The CDR3 sequence is 11 residues long. The CDR3 bases are TGCAGCACCCTAGCCTTCGGCGAGCAGTACTTC. Translated: CSTLAFGEQYF.

V usage is TRBV12-3 or TRBV12-4 and J usage is TRBJ2-3; D possibly corresponds to TRBD2 (6 bases). This CDR3 has 14 amino acids. With 4 bases removed from V and 0 bases from J, the gap between germline ends came to 8 bases. CDR3 residues: CASSWGTSTDTQYF. CDR3 DNA sequence: TGTGCCAGCAGTTGGGGGACTAGCACAGATACGCAGTATTTT.

This clonotype has only a few counts. The gene calls are TRBV10-3 and TRBJ1-6; perhaps TRBD1 as D (6 bases). Germline-derived CDR1 and CDR2 are ENHRY and SYGVKD. With 6 bases removed from V and 6 bases from J, the gap between germline ends came to 6 bases. The CDR3 runs 12 residues. The DNA for the CDR3 is TGTGCCATCAGCAGGGGTAATTCACCCCTCCACTTT. Protein product: CAISRGNSPLHF.

This clonotype was counted between two and nine times. The gene calls are TRBV10-3 and TRBJ1-3, with 7 bases that match TRBD1. The CDR3 is 14 residues long. Germline V gene sequence: CDR1 ENHRY, CDR2 SYGVKD. V shed 6 bases, J shed 3 bases, and the junction held 5 bases outside the gene matches. As DNA, the CDR3 is TGTGCCATCAGGACTACAGGGGTTGGAAACACCATATATTTT. Residues: CAIRTTGVGNTIYF.

The rearrangement uses TRBV20-1 and TRBJ1-5; 8 positions match TRBD1. The germline V gene has CDR1 DFQATT and CDR2 SNEGSKA (reference sequence). This CDR3 is 16 amino acids long. V trimming: 5 bases; J trimming: 0 bases; junction bases outside the gene matches: 9. CDR3 sequence reads: CSAELGTGLSNQPQHF. As DNA, the CDR3 is TGCAGTGCTGAATTGGGGACAGGCCTTAGCAATCAGCCCCAGCATTTT.

The rearrangement uses TRBV11-2 and TRBJ2-3, with unresolved D. The CDR3 covers 14 residues. The germline V and J ends were trimmed by 7 bases and 1 base, with 12 bases remaining between them. Germline V CDR1 and CDR2: SGHAT, FQNNGV. The CDR3 bases are TGTGCCAGCACCGAAAGGAGAGGCACAGATACGCAGTATTTT. This translates into CASTERRGTDTQYF.

The rearrangement links TRBV28 to TRBJ2-3; a weak D match, TRBD1 (6 bases). Germline values: CDR1 MDHEN, CDR2 SYDVKM. The CDR3 has 13 residues. V was clipped by 11 bases and J by 1 base, with 13 bases between them. CDR3: CAGSPGGTDTQYF. In DNA, the CDR3 is TGTGCCGGCTCACCAGGGGGCACAGATACGCAGTATTTT.

This clonotype has more than one count but fewer than ten. The chain couples TRBV20-1 to TRBJ2-2; 11 bases fit TRBD2. The ends lost 6 bases at V and 3 bases at J; junction bases unmatched: 12. Germline CDR1 DFQATT, CDR2 SNEGSKA (reference sequence). There are 17 residues in the CDR3. The CDR3 loop reads CSALVLAGGGYTGELFF. CDR3 DNA sequence: TGCAGTGCCCTGGTCCTAGCGGGGGGTGGGTACACCGGGGAGCTGTTTTTT.